Below, 9 T cell receptor beta chains from the same sample are listed, as sequenced in a study of control samples from healthy donors and cancer patients. Clones were sequenced by immunoSEQ multiplex PCR, and TCRdb holds only the in-frame ones, with some missing. The sample yields over 150,000 clones, 90% to 95% seen once. What was sequenced was blood. All receptors derive from a man aged 35-49 years in good health.

The chain employs TRBV2 and TRBJ1-1; D not resolved. Trimming took 4 bases from V and 3 from J, leaving 6 bases between them. The germline gives CDR1 SNHLY, CDR2 FYNNEI. The CDR3 is 12 amino acids. CDR3 in DNA: TGTGCCAGCAGTGCTGCCCACACTGAAGCTTTCTTT. As protein: CASSAAHTEAFF.

Of note for this clone: This CDR3 is also generated by other DNA sequences in the sample. The CDR3 sequence: CASSIVGHQPQHF. The CDR3 nucleotides are TGTGCCAGTAGTATAGTAGGCCATCAGCCCCAGCATTTT. V gene TRBV19 combines with J gene TRBJ1-5; D remains ambiguous. CDR1 LNHDA and CDR2 SQIVND come from the germline V gene (reference sequence). The ends were cut back, 1 base at V and 5 bases at J, with 6 bases in the middle. The CDR3 covers 13 residues.

This chain uses TRBV11-3 with TRBJ1-6; the D gene is possibly TRBD1 (6 bases). The CDR3 sequence is 15 residues long. The V end was cut by 0 bases, the J end by 6 bases, with 9 bases between. Germline CDR1 SGHNT, CDR2 YENEEA. CDR3 sequence reads: CASSLDSRGNSPLHF. The CDR3, as DNA: TGTGCCAGCAGCTTAGATAGCAGGGGTAATTCACCCCTCCACTTT. Complete variable domain (other parts from reference TRBV11-3 and TRBJ1-6): EAGVVQSPRYKIIEKKQPVAFWCNPISGHNTLYWYLQNLGQGPELLIRYENEEAVDDSQLPKDRFSAERLKGVDSTLKIQPAELGDSAVYLCASSLDSRGNSPLHFGNGTRLTVT.

The chain joins TRBV18 to TRBJ1-1; D not certain. The CDR3 loop spans 12 amino acids. V gave up 3 bases and J gave up 6 bases, with 8 bases separating them. Per germline, CDR1 KGHSH and CDR2 LQKENI. CDR3 residues: CASSPDPAEAFF. CDR3 bases: TGTGCCAGCTCACCGGACCCGGCTGAAGCTTTCTTT.

CDR3 DNA sequence: TGTGCCAGCAGTGACCAGACAGGAGGCTACAATGAGCAGTTCTTC. It specifies CASSDQTGGYNEQFF. This rearrangement joins TRBV6-1 to TRBJ2-1; D may be TRBD1 (6 bases). Trimming left V 3 bases short and J 3 bases short, with 12 bases between. In germline, CDR1 is MNHNS, CDR2 SASEGT. This CDR3 spans 15 amino acids.

V gene TRBV19 combines with J gene TRBJ2-2; D unclear. V shed 6 bases and J shed 5 bases, with 10 bases lying between them. The CDR3 has 13 amino acids. From germline, CDR1 is LNHDA and CDR2 SQIVND (reference sequence). The CDR3 DNA is TGTGCCAGTAGCGAAAAAGCAACCGGGGAGCTGTTTTTT. Translating it yields CASSEKATGELFF.

The chain is built from TRBV6-5 and TRBJ1-6; 8 bases are a match to TRBD1. Germline CDR1 is MNHEY and CDR2 is SVGAGI. The CDR3 is made up of 15 amino acids. The ends lost 2 bases at V and 6 bases at J; junction bases unmatched: 3. The CDR3 DNA sequence: TGTGCCAGCAGTTACCTGGGACAGGTTAATTCACCCCTCCACTTT. Translating gives CASSYLGQVNSPLHF.

This clone was counted once. The chain recombines TRBV7-2 with TRBJ1-3, with 7 bases identical to TRBD1. In germline, CDR1 is SGHTA, CDR2 FQGNSA. The CDR3 totals 17 residues. The V gene end was trimmed by 0 bases and the J gene end by 8 bases; junction bases not matched to a gene: 13. The CDR3 here is CASSLAMRQGGVDTIYF. The CDR3 DNA reads as TGTGCCAGCAGCTTAGCGATGCGACAGGGAGGAGTCGACACCATATATTTT.

The chain employs TRBV30 and TRBJ1-2; D is undetermined. CDR1 is GTSNPN, CDR2 SVGIG, per germline (reference sequence). This CDR3 is built from 15 residues. V was shortened by 3 bases and J by 4 bases, with 18 bases between the two germline ends. CDR3 in amino acids: CAWRDGNRISYGYTF. The CDR3 DNA reads TGTGCCTGGAGAGACGGAAACCGAATCTCCTATGGCTACACCTTC.